The rows below give T cell receptor beta chains drawn from one sample of a study of blood T cell repertoires in COVID-19. The assay was immunoSEQ multiplex PCR, and TCRdb's table has in-frame clones only and misses some. The sample has a few hundred thousand clones; about four fifths are singletons. The source material was peripheral blood. Receptor source: a woman younger than 30 with acute or convalescent COVID-19. Both conserved end residues are part of each CDR3. The D gene is left open where the match is weak. Clone size appears in some rows only: once, few, many, or a class for an expanded clone.

TRBV14	14	-	TRBJ1-2	-	TGTGCCAGCAGCCAAGAAGACAGCAGCTATGGCTACACCTTC	CASSQEDSSYGYTF
TRBV7-2	14	TRBD2	TRBJ2-1	-	TGTGCCAGCAGCACAAGAGCGGGAGGCAATGAGCAGTTCTTC	CASSTRAGGNEQFF
TRBV18	17	TRBD2	TRBJ2-5	-	TGTGCCAGCTCGCTGAAGACTAGCCGGGGGTACCAAGAGACCCAGTACTTC	CASSLKTSRGYQETQYF
TRBV6-1	14	TRBD1	TRBJ1-3	few	TGTGCCAGCAGTGATTCAGGGGGCAGTGACACCATATATTTT	CASSDSGGSDTIYF
TRBV30	14	TRBD1	TRBJ2-7	-	TGTGCCTGGAGTAAAGGGACAGGACCCTACGAGCAGTACTTC	CAWSKGTGPYEQYF
TRBV5-1	13	-	TRBJ1-5	-	TGCGCCAGCAGCTTGGCCGGAGACGGACCCCAGCATTTT	CASSLAGDGPQHF
TRBV6-6	13	TRBD1	TRBJ2-5	-	TGTGCCAGCAGCAAAGGACAGGCGGAGACCCAGTACTTC	CASSKGQAETQYF
TRBV6-5	15	TRBD1	TRBJ2-7	-	TGTGCCAGCAGTTTCCCTCAGGGGGCCCGTTACGAGCAGTACTTC	CASSFPQGARYEQYF
TRBV19	14	-	TRBJ2-7	-	TGTGCCAGTAGTAGAGGACTACCTCTCTACGAGCAGTACTTC	CASSRGLPLYEQYF
TRBV11-2	16	TRBD1	TRBJ2-4	-	TGTGCCAGCAGCTCGACAGGGGCCGAATCCAAAAACATTCAGTACTTC	CASSSTGAESKNIQYF
TRBV27	15	TRBD2	TRBJ2-7	-	TGTGCCAGCAGTTTATCCCTGCGGGGGACCTACGAGCAGTACTTC	CASSLSLRGTYEQYF
TRBV13	17	-	TRBJ2-2	-	TGTGCCAGCACTTCGCCGAGTAGCGTACCGAACACCGGGGAGCTGTTTTTT	CASTSPSSVPNTGELFF
TRBV11-2	14	-	TRBJ2-7	-	TGTGCCAGCAGCTTAGTCCCGAGGAACTACGAGCAGTACTTC	CASSLVPRNYEQYF
TRBV19	14	-	TRBJ2-5	few	TGTGCCAGTAGCGCCGCTCGCGGCCAAGAGACCCAGTACTTC	CASSAARGQETQYF
TRBV30	16	TRBD2	TRBJ2-1	once	TGTGCCTGGAGTGGCGGGACTAGCGGGCCCGACAATGAGCAGTTCTTC	CAWSGGTSGPDNEQFF
TRBV2	16	TRBD1	TRBJ1-5	-	TGTGCCAGCAGTGACTGGTCTGGGGACAGGGGCCGGCCCCAGCATTTT	CASSDWSGDRGRPQHF
TRBV19	15	TRBD1	TRBJ2-1	-	TGTGCCAGTAGTATGCGGGACAGGGGGTACAATGAGCAGTTCTTC	CASSMRDRGYNEQFF
TRBV7-9	12	-	TRBJ2-1	-	TGTGCCAGCAGCTCAACAAGTTGGGCTCGGTTCTTC	CASSSTSWARFF
TRBV9	18	TRBD2	TRBJ2-7	-	TGTGCCAGCAGCGTAGGTTCAGCGGGAGGGGCTGCCGCCTACGAGCAGTACTTC	CASSVGSAGGAAAYEQYF
TRBV6-1	19	-	TRBJ1-5	-	TGTGCCAGCAGTGAAGTCACGAATGCACCTTTTCAGGGTTATCAGCCCCAGCATTTT	CASSEVTNAPFQGYQPQHF
TRBV5-4	16	-	TRBJ1-1	few	TGTGCCAGCAGTTGGGAATTACGGACAGAGAACACTGAAGCTTTCTTT	CASSWELRTENTEAFF
TRBV7-9	12	-	TRBJ2-7	-	TGTGCCAGCAGCGACGACAGCTACGAGCAGTACTTC	CASSDDSYEQYF
TRBV21-1	15	-	TRBJ2-3	-	TGTGCCAGTCCTCTGAAAGCGGGAGACAAGTATACGCAGTATTTT	CASPLKAGDKYTQYF
TRBV27	15	TRBD1	TRBJ1-2	-	TGTGCCAGCAGCAGCCCGACAGGGGGAGACTATGGCTACACCTTC	CASSSPTGGDYGYTF
TRBV28	20	TRBD1	TRBJ2-7	-	TGTGCCAGCAGTTGGGGACAGGGGGCCTCGAGAGCGGGAGGGCCGTACGAGCAGTACTTC	CASSWGQGASRAGGPYEQYF
TRBV6-5	14	-	TRBJ2-3	-	TGTGCCAGCAGCCCCGATCGACTCACAGATACGCAGTATTTT	CASSPDRLTDTQYF
TRBV9	14	-	TRBJ1-5	-	TGTGCCAGCAGCTCCGGGGTGAGCAATCAGCCCCAGCATTTT	CASSSGVSNQPQHF
TRBV3-1/TRBV3-2	18	TRBD2	TRBJ2-7	once	TGTGCCAGCAGCCCCCGGCAGCTGGGGCTAGCGGGTTCCTACGAGCAGTACTTC	CASSPRQLGLAGSYEQYF
TRBV14	16	TRBD2	TRBJ2-3	-	TGTGCCAGCAGCCCTCGGTGGCACGGGAGGGCAGATACGCAGTATTTT	CASSPRWHGRADTQYF
TRBV5-1	14	-	TRBJ1-4	-	TGCGCCAGCAGCTTGGCAGCAACTAATGAAAAACTGTTTTTT	CASSLAATNEKLFF
TRBV28	15	TRBD1	TRBJ2-1	-	TGTGCCAGCAGCCTACTTGGGACAGGGGACAATGAGCAGTTCTTC	CASSLLGTGDNEQFF
TRBV6-5	15	-	TRBJ2-1	-	TGTGCCAGCAGTTACTATCGCCAGAGGTTGGATGAGCAGTTCTTC	CASSYYRQRLDEQFF
TRBV25-1	17	-	TRBJ2-1	few	TGTGCCAGCAGTGATATTGTGAACCGGGGCTCCTACAATGAGCAGTTCTTC	CASSDIVNRGSYNEQFF